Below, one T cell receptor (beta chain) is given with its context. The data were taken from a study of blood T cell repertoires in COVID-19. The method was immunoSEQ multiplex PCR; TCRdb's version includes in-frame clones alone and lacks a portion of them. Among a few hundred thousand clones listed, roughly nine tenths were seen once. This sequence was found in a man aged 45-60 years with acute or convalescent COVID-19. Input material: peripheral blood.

Here the CDR3 reads CASSVGGPGWNEQFF. CDR3 DNA sequence: TGTGCCAGCAGCGTAGGGGGGCCTGGTTGGAATGAGCAGTTCTTC. V gene TRBV9 combines with J gene TRBJ2-1; the D gene is possibly TRBD1 (6 bases). This CDR3 region has 15 residues. V lost 0 bases and J 7 bases, leaving 14 bases between the germline ends. In germline, CDR1 is SGDLS, CDR2 YYNGEE.